This T cell receptor (beta chain) was observed in a study of shared clonotypes between healthy human individuals. Produced via immunoSEQ multiplex PCR; TCRdb's table is partial and in-frame only. The sample records about 480,000 clones, about 79% being singletons. From germline, CDR1 is SGDLS and CDR2 YYNGEE. The V segment lost 4 bases and the J segment 3 bases; nucleotides outside the gene matches: 14. CDR3 size: 17 residues. The sequenced material came from PBMCs. This chain joins TRBV9 and TRBJ1-2; 8 bases fit TRBD1. This clonotype was sampled from a woman in her 40s in good health. Some clones in this sample may be carry-over from other donors' samples. CDR3 bases: TGTGCCAGCAGCCCCCGGTCGCAGGGGGCCGGATACTATGGCTACACCTTC. It codes for CASSPRSQGAGYYGYTF.